One sample yielded the 13 T cell receptor beta chains listed below, sequenced in a study of T cell changes during pregnancy in multiple sclerosis. Clones were sequenced by immunoSEQ multiplex PCR, and TCRdb holds only the in-frame ones, with some missing. The profile covers about 79,000 clones, with about 90% appearing a single time and approximately 0.43% taken by the ten largest. The material sequenced was CD4+ T cells from peripheral blood mononuclear cells, taken in the second trimester of pregnancy. These receptors were collected from a female donor with multiple sclerosis, enrolled in a pregnancy study.

The chain links TRBV5-1 to TRBJ2-1; D perhaps matches TRBD2 (5 bases). Germline V gene data show CDR1 as SGHRS and CDR2 as YFSETQ. V was pared by 1 base and J by 2 bases, with 10 bases between. The CDR3 is 15 amino acids. In DNA, the CDR3 is TGCGCCAGCAGCTTGTTGGGGAGCACCTACAATGAGCAGTTCTTC. Encoded protein: CASSLLGSTYNEQFF.

The rearrangement uses TRBV18 and TRBJ2-7; 8 positions match TRBD2. The V segment lost 3 bases and the J segment 0 bases; nucleotides outside the gene matches: 7. Germline CDR1 reads KGHSH; CDR2 reads LQKENI. This CDR3 has 16 residues. CDR3 loop: CASSPRGGTASYEQYF. CDR3 DNA sequence: TGTGCCAGCTCACCCCGGGGGGGGACGGCCTCCTACGAGCAGTACTTC. The complete variable domain, with remaining parts taken from reference TRBV18 and TRBJ2-7, reads NAGVMQNPRHLVRRRGQEARLRCSPMKGHSHVYWYRQLPEEGLKFMVYLQKENIIDESGMPKERFSAEFPKEGPSILRIQQVVRGDSAAYFCASSPRGGTASYEQYFGPGTRLTVT.

This clone appeared a few times. The CDR3 coding sequence is TGTGCTAGTCTGGCCTCTGGAAACACCATATATTTT. It specifies CASLASGNTIYF. V usage is TRBV12-5 and J usage is TRBJ1-3; D gene unclear. The V end was cut by 8 bases, the J end by 0 bases, with 5 bases between. CDR3 length: 12 residues. From germline, CDR1 is LGHNT and CDR2 FRNRAP.

The chain combines TRBV11-3 with TRBJ2-2; TRBD1 matches 8 bases. Germline CDR1 is SGHNT and CDR2 is YENEEA. The V and J ends lost 10 bases and 6 bases, in that order; junction bases with no gene match: 4. The CDR3 contains 12 residues. CDR3 nucleotides: TGTGCCACCTCAGGGGGCTCCGGGGAGCTGTTTTTT. Protein: CATSGGSGELFF. Together with reference TRBV11-3 and TRBJ2-2, the CDR3 gives the full variable domain: EAGVVQSPRYKIIEKKQPVAFWCNPISGHNTLYWYLQNLGQGPELLIRYENEEAVDDSQLPKDRFSAERLKGVDSTLKIQPAELGDSAVYLCATSGGSGELFFGEGSRLTVL.

This chain connects TRBV9 to TRBJ2-7, with 8 positions matching TRBD1. V lost 4 bases and J lost 0; bases outside the gene matches: 6. The CDR3 consists of 15 residues. Germline V gene sequence: CDR1 SGDLS, CDR2 YYNGEE. As DNA, the CDR3 is TGTGCCAGCAGCCCAGGGGGCCGCAGCTCCTACGAGCAGTACTTC. Translation: CASSPGGRSSYEQYF.

The chain has TRBV7-9 and TRBJ2-5; 11 positions agree with TRBD2. The CDR3 extends over 17 amino acids. J was trimmed by 5 bases and V by 4 bases; bases with no gene match: 12. Per the germline V gene, CDR1 is SEHNR and CDR2 is FQNEAQ (reference sequence). The CDR3: CASSSYQLAGVQETQYF. In DNA form, the CDR3 reads TGTGCCAGCAGCTCTTACCAACTAGCGGGAGTACAGGAGACCCAGTACTTC.

This sequence joins TRBV5-1 and TRBJ1-2; possibly TRBD1 for D (5 bases). In germline, CDR1 is SGHRS, CDR2 YFSETQ. V was clipped by 4 bases and J by 6 bases, with 19 bases between them. This CDR3 region has 15 residues. The CDR3 DNA follows: TGCGCCAGCAGCGGGGGACTCCCGAGCACCCATGGCTACACCTTC. This codes for CASSGGLPSTHGYTF.

The V call is TRBV19, the J call TRBJ1-2, with D possibly TRBD1 on 5 matching bases. Trimming took off 7 bases at V and 4 bases at J, with 22 bases between the two ends. Germline CDR1 LNHDA, CDR2 SQIVND (reference sequence). This CDR3 spans 16 amino acids. The CDR3, as DNA: TGTGCCAGTAAACCCACCAGGACACACGGCGTCTATGGCTACACCTTC. It translates to CASKPTRTHGVYGYTF. Combining the CDR3 with reference TRBV19 and TRBJ1-2 gives the whole variable domain DGGITQSPKYLFRKEGQNVTLSCEQNLNHDAMYWYRQDPGQGLRLIYYSQIVNDFQKGDIAEGYSVSREKKESFPLTVTSAQKNPTAFYLCASKPTRTHGVYGYTFGSGTRLTVV.

The chain recombines TRBV15 with TRBJ2-3; 11 bases match TRBD2. The CDR3 is made up of 16 amino acids. Trimming at V came to 1 base and at J to 3 bases, leaving 3 bases not matched to a gene. CDR1 is LNHNV and CDR2 is YYDKDF in the germline V gene (reference sequence). CDR3 coding DNA: TGTGCCACCAGCAGAGGTAGCGGGGGGGCTACAGATACGCAGTATTTT. It specifies CATSRGSGGATDTQYF.

This clone was counted once. The rearrangement links TRBV20-1 to TRBJ2-1; D is unclear. V lost 2 bases, J lost 9 bases, and 5 bases lay in between. Germline-derived CDR1 and CDR2 are DFQATT and SNEGSKA (reference sequence). This CDR3 spans 10 amino acids. The CDR3 protein is CSARRSEQFF. CDR3 sequence (DNA): TGCAGTGCTAGACGGAGTGAGCAGTTCTTC.

As DNA, the CDR3 is TGTGCCAGCAGCTTTGGTGGACAGGGCAACACCGGGGAGCTGTTTTTT. Its translation: CASSFGGQGNTGELFF. The V call is TRBV5-5, the J call TRBJ2-2, with TRBD1 identical over 8 bases. This CDR3 is built from 16 residues. The germline CDR1 and CDR2 sequences are SGHKS and YYEKEE (reference sequence). V shed 2 bases and J 2 bases; nucleotides not matched to a gene: 5.

The gene calls are TRBV27 and TRBJ1-2; D might be TRBD1 (6 bases). Germline CDR1 MNHEY, CDR2 SMNVEV (reference sequence). V gave up 5 bases and J gave up 5 bases, with 21 bases separating them. The CDR3 spans 16 residues. Here the CDR3 reads CASSRLPGSGAYGYTF. In nucleotides, the CDR3 is TGTGCCAGCAGTCGACTCCCAGGGTCAGGGGCTTATGGCTACACCTTC.

The chain combines TRBV30 with TRBJ1-1; 9 positions match TRBD1. The V gene end was trimmed by 1 base and the J gene end by 10 bases; junction bases not matched to a gene: 7. Germline V gene lookup returns CDR1 GTSNPN and CDR2 SVGIG (reference sequence). There are 13 residues in the CDR3. The CDR3 reads CAWSGQGETRAFF. DNA for the CDR3: TGTGCCTGGAGTGGACAGGGGGAAACGCGAGCTTTCTTT.